Following are 2 T cell receptor beta chains from one sample sequenced in a study of radiotherapy plus CTLA-4 blockade in lung cancer. Using immunoSEQ multiplex PCR, the repertoire was profiled, and TCRdb retains in-frame clones only, with some absent. Of 23,000 or so clones in the sample, 73% were seen once. The sample consisted of peripheral blood, taken from a patient treated with radiotherapy plus ipilimumab. These receptors all stem from a human donor with non-small cell lung cancer who had stable disease on radiotherapy plus ipilimumab.

CDR3 bases: TGCGCCAGCAGCCTGGACGGATTCTACAATGAGCAGTTCTTC. It encodes CASSLDGFYNEQFF. The genes are TRBV5-1 and TRBJ2-1; D remains unclear. V was cut by 4 bases and J by 3 bases, with 11 bases left in between. The germline V gene encodes CDR1 SGHRS and CDR2 YFSETQ. The CDR3 loop spans 14 amino acids.

The chain employs TRBV6-1 and TRBJ2-7, with D possibly TRBD2 on 5 matching bases. The V gene lost 2 bases and the J gene lost 9 bases, with 11 bases spanning the gap. The CDR3 runs 12 residues. Germline CDR1 MNHNS, CDR2 SASEGT. Written as DNA, the CDR3 is TGTGCCAGCAGTGAACCCCCCCGGGGGCAGTACTTC. It codes for CASSEPPRGQYF.